These T cell receptor beta chains were read from a single sample in a study of shared clonotypes between healthy human individuals. Measured with immunoSEQ multiplex PCR; TCRdb has only the in-frame clones, and not every one. This sample has about 2.3 million clones, with approximately 93% found just once. Sequences were obtained from naive CD4+ T cells from PBMCs. The source is a man aged 18 to 29 in good health. Some clones in this sample may be carry-over from other donors' samples. CDR3s include the opening cysteine and the closing phenylalanine or tryptophan. Each record gives: D gene, J gene, clone size, V gene, CDR3 protein, CDR3 DNA. The D gene is left open where the match is weak. Only part of the rows carry a size: once, few, many, or a class if the clone is expanded.

>.|TRBJ1-5|.|TRBV4-1
CASSQASGESNQPQHF
TGCGCCAGCAGCCAGGCATCGGGGGAGAGCAATCAGCCCCAGCATTTT
>.|TRBJ1-5|.|TRBV6-5
CASSYYTGQPQHF
TGTGCCAGCAGTTACTATACGGGGCAGCCCCAGCATTTT
>.|TRBJ1-5|.|TRBV4-1
CASSQRIRDSNQPQHF
TGCGCCAGCAGCCAAAGGATCCGGGATTCCAATCAGCCCCAGCATTTT
>.|TRBJ2-4|.|TRBV7-2
CASSQAVGNIQYF
TGTGCCAGCAGTCAAGCTGTGGGGAACATTCAGTACTTC
>.|TRBJ2-3|.|TRBV5-8
CASSRGPLGTDTQYF
TGTGCCAGCAGCCGGGGACCCCTGGGAACAGATACGCAGTATTTT
>TRBD1|TRBJ2-6|.|TRBV2
CASRRGPGANVLTF
TGTGCCAGCAGGAGGGGGCCTGGGGCCAACGTCCTGACTTTC
>.|TRBJ1-5|.|TRBV28
CASSTGAPQHF
TGTGCCAGCAGCACCGGGGCGCCCCAGCATTTT
>.|TRBJ2-7|.|TRBV19
CASSATGYSYEQYF
TGTGCCAGTAGTGCGACAGGCTACTCCTACGAGCAGTACTTC
>TRBD2|TRBJ2-2|.|TRBV4-2
CASSQAVIAGASYTGELFF
TGTGCCAGCAGCCAAGCGGTAATAGCGGGAGCATCCTACACCGGGGAGCTGTTTTTT
>.|TRBJ1-2|once|TRBV6-4
CASSEQPGNYGYTF
TGTGCCAGCAGTGAACAGCCCGGGAACTATGGCTACACCTTC
>TRBD1|TRBJ2-3|.|TRBV7-3
CASSSDRGTDTQYF
TGTGCCAGCAGCTCGGACAGGGGCACAGATACGCAGTATTTT
>.|TRBJ2-1|.|TRBV9
CASSVAGWVHEQFF
TGTGCCAGCAGCGTAGCTGGCTGGGTACATGAGCAGTTCTTC
>.|TRBJ2-3|.|TRBV29-1
CSVGRGLDTQYF
TGCAGCGTGGGACGAGGACTAGATACGCAGTATTTT
>TRBD1|TRBJ2-5|.|TRBV5-1
CASSQTGGRETQYF
TGCGCCAGCAGCCAGACAGGGGGCCGAGAGACCCAGTACTTC
>.|TRBJ2-3|.|TRBV11-3
CASSLGLSTDTQYF
TGTGCCAGCAGCTTAGGTCTCAGCACAGATACGCAGTATTTT
>.|TRBJ2-5|.|TRBV5-4
CASSRSIETQYF
TGTGCCAGCAGCCGCTCGATAGAGACCCAGTACTTC
>TRBD2|TRBJ2-5|.|TRBV28
CASRQGLAGDPKTQYF
TGTGCCAGCAGACAAGGACTAGCGGGAGATCCCAAGACCCAGTACTTC